A selection of T cell receptor beta chains follows, all from one sample in a study of shared clonotypes between healthy human individuals. The table came from immunoSEQ multiplex PCR; TCRdb's copy has only in-frame clones and leaves some out. The sample consists of 2 million to 2.5 million clones, almost 96% of them appearing once. Sample: naive CD4+ T cells sorted from blood. Every receptor here comes from a man younger than 35 in good health. The CDR3 runs from the conserved cysteine through the conserved F or W. D genes are given only for firm matches.

cdr3_aa: CASSQGIGTGRAEAFF; cdr3_nt: TGCGCCAGCAGCCAAGGCATTGGGACAGGGAGGGCTGAAGCTTTCTTT; j_call: TRBJ1-1; v_call: TRBV4-1; d_call: TRBD1
cdr3_aa: CASSIGTTEQFF; cdr3_nt: TGTGCCAGTAGTATAGGAACGACAGAGCAGTTCTTC; j_call: TRBJ2-1; v_call: TRBV19; d_call: -
cdr3_aa: CASSSLRSSTGELFF; cdr3_nt: TGTGCCAGCAGCTCCCTGAGGTCGAGCACCGGGGAGCTGTTTTTT; j_call: TRBJ2-2; v_call: TRBV7-2; d_call: -
cdr3_aa: CAWRGVGGTQPQHF; cdr3_nt: TGTGCCTGGAGGGGGGTCGGGGGAACTCAGCCCCAGCATTTT; j_call: TRBJ1-5; v_call: TRBV30; d_call: -
cdr3_aa: CASSPSTNEKLFF; cdr3_nt: TGTGCCAGTTCCCCGTCAACTAATGAAAAACTGTTTTTT; j_call: TRBJ1-4; v_call: TRBV18; d_call: -
cdr3_aa: CASSSTGVEQYF; cdr3_nt: TGCGCCAGCAGCTCGACAGGGGTCGAGCAGTACTTC; j_call: TRBJ2-7; v_call: TRBV5-1; d_call: TRBD1
cdr3_aa: CAISETVGGTQHF; cdr3_nt: TGTGCCATCAGTGAGACGGTCGGGGGGACCCAGCATTTT; j_call: TRBJ1-5; v_call: TRBV10-3; d_call: -
cdr3_aa: CASSPGQGSTIYF; cdr3_nt: TGTGCCAGCAGCCCGGGACAGGGATCCACCATATATTTT; j_call: TRBJ1-3; v_call: TRBV11-3; d_call: TRBD1
cdr3_aa: CASSIGTGGSPLHF; cdr3_nt: TGTGCCAGTAGTATTGGGACAGGAGGATCACCCCTCCACTTT; j_call: TRBJ1-6; v_call: TRBV19; d_call: TRBD1
cdr3_aa: CASRPGGSSYNEQFF; cdr3_nt: TGTGCCAGCCGACCGGGCGGGAGTTCGTACAATGAGCAGTTCTTC; j_call: TRBJ2-1; v_call: TRBV19; d_call: TRBD2
cdr3_aa: CASSFRLAIETQYF; cdr3_nt: TGTGCCAGCAGCTTTCGGCTAGCGATAGAGACCCAGTACTTC; j_call: TRBJ2-5; v_call: TRBV5-4; d_call: -
cdr3_aa: CASRNPNQPQHF; cdr3_nt: TGTGCCAGCAGGAACCCTAATCAGCCCCAGCATTTT; j_call: TRBJ1-5; v_call: TRBV7-6; d_call: -
cdr3_aa: CASSPGTDWNYGYTF; cdr3_nt: TGTGCCAGCAGCCCAGGGACGGACTGGAACTATGGCTACACCTTC; j_call: TRBJ1-2; v_call: TRBV5-4; d_call: -
cdr3_aa: CASSLGGTSVDEQFF; cdr3_nt: TGTGCCAGCAGCTTGGGCGGGACTAGCGTCGATGAGCAGTTCTTC; j_call: TRBJ2-1; v_call: TRBV5-4; d_call: TRBD2
cdr3_aa: CASSPGAVWVGYTF; cdr3_nt: TGTGCCAGCAGTCCAGGGGCCGTGTGGGTTGGCTACACCTTC; j_call: TRBJ1-2; v_call: TRBV27; d_call: -
cdr3_aa: CASSGWGTGEQYF; cdr3_nt: TGTGCCAGTAGTGGGTGGGGGACCGGCGAGCAGTACTTC; j_call: TRBJ2-7; v_call: TRBV19; d_call: -